This T cell receptor beta chain was obtained from a study of Ad26.COV2.S vaccination and SARS-CoV-2 variants. Whole-study context: Dosing was one shot or two shots 56 days apart.

Worth noting for this clone: The antigen is not known.

Some clones are missing from TCRdb's copy, which holds only in-frame ones; the method was immunoSEQ multiplex PCR. The sample lists around 380,000 clones, approximately 90% seen once, with more than 3% in the top ten. Treatment of the sample: around 19 received Ad26.COV2.S at low or high dose, single or two shots; several received placebo; per-sample allocation not given. The investigators took samples on day 63 after the first vaccine or placebo injection. Wuhan-strain spike was delivered by a replication-incompetent Ad26 vector. Study results and caveats: In vaccinated individuals, spike-specific CD8+ and CD4+ T cell responses reportedly displayed substantial breadth. Responses of T cells in total may have been underestimated by the TCR breadth and depth analyses.

The CDR3 is 13 amino acids. Trimming shortened V by 3 bases and J by 0 bases, and 8 bases separated the two germline ends. Germline V gene data show CDR1 as GTSNPN and CDR2 as SVGIG (reference sequence). The clonotype originates from a person aged 18 to 59 who received the Ad26.COV2.S COVID-19 vaccine or a placebo. The chain recombines TRBV30 with TRBJ1-1; D gene unclear. This specimen was peripheral blood, taken in a trial of Ad26.COV2.S vaccine versus placebo. As DNA, the CDR3 is TGTGCCTGGAGCAGGTGGATGAACACTGAAGCTTTCTTT. Protein: CAWSRWMNTEAFF.